This is a list of T cell receptor beta chains from one sample in a study of radiotherapy plus CTLA-4 blockade in lung cancer. Repertoires were generated with immunoSEQ multiplex PCR, while TCRdb's copy carries only in-frame clones and drops some. The table lists 55,000 to 80,000 clones, approximately 77% of them singletons. The sequencing here drew on peripheral blood, taken from a patient treated with radiotherapy plus ipilimumab. The receptors were sampled from a human donor with non-small cell lung cancer who had a complete response to radiotherapy plus ipilimumab. Each CDR3 is given with its conserved first and last residue. Fields, in order: clone size, J gene, V gene, D gene, CDR3 DNA, CDR3 protein. The D gene is left open where the match is weak. Size tells how often a clone was seen (once, few, many) or the class of an expanded clone, and some rows leave it out.

abundance: .
j_gene: TRBJ2-7
v_gene: TRBV5-5
d_gene: .
CDR3nt: TGTGCCAGCAGCTTGGTCGGGAGCTCCTACGAGCAGTACTTC
CDR3aa: CASSLVGSSYEQYF

abundance: .
j_gene: TRBJ2-6
v_gene: TRBV30
d_gene: TRBD1
CDR3nt: TGTGCCTGGAGTGGATTAGGACAGGGGGCCTCTGGGGCCAACGTCCTGACTTTC
CDR3aa: CAWSGLGQGASGANVLTF

abundance: .
j_gene: TRBJ2-5
v_gene: TRBV14
d_gene: .
CDR3nt: TGTGCCAGCAGCCAAGAATTCCTAGGGACCCAGTACTTC
CDR3aa: CASSQEFLGTQYF

abundance: few
j_gene: TRBJ2-2
v_gene: TRBV2
d_gene: .
CDR3nt: TGTGCCAGCAGTGATAAGGGATCGAACACCGGGGAGCTGTTTTTT
CDR3aa: CASSDKGSNTGELFF

abundance: .
j_gene: TRBJ2-3
v_gene: TRBV9
d_gene: .
CDR3nt: TGTGCCAGCAGTTCCTTGGGACAAGGAGATACGCAGTATTTT
CDR3aa: CASSSLGQGDTQYF

abundance: .
j_gene: TRBJ2-3
v_gene: TRBV5-1
d_gene: .
CDR3nt: TGCGCCAGCCGGTTGCGGCGGGGAGGCACAGATACGCAGTATTTT
CDR3aa: CASRLRRGGTDTQYF

abundance: .
j_gene: TRBJ2-2
v_gene: TRBV19
d_gene: TRBD2
CDR3nt: TGTGCCAGTAGTGCTAGCGGAAACACCGGGGAGCTGTTTTTT
CDR3aa: CASSASGNTGELFF

abundance: once
j_gene: TRBJ1-5
v_gene: TRBV7-2
d_gene: TRBD1
CDR3nt: TGTGCCAGCAGCGCGGGGACAGCCCTTCCCCAGCATTTT
CDR3aa: CASSAGTALPQHF

abundance: once
j_gene: TRBJ1-1
v_gene: TRBV6-5
d_gene: .
CDR3nt: TGTGCCAGCAGTCCTTTCCGGGACAAAAACACTGAAGCTTTCTTT
CDR3aa: CASSPFRDKNTEAFF

abundance: .
j_gene: TRBJ1-1
v_gene: TRBV7-9
d_gene: .
CDR3nt: TGTGCCAGCAGCTTAGTGGAGGGGGATAGGGCTTTCTTT
CDR3aa: CASSLVEGDRAFF

abundance: .
j_gene: TRBJ1-4
v_gene: TRBV30
d_gene: .
CDR3nt: TGTGCCTGGAGCTCCACTTTTGAAAAACTGTTTTTT
CDR3aa: CAWSSTFEKLFF

abundance: .
j_gene: TRBJ1-2
v_gene: TRBV4-3
d_gene: .
CDR3nt: TGCGCCAGCAGCCAAGATCTCGGGCAAATTAACTATGGCTACACCTTC
CDR3aa: CASSQDLGQINYGYTF

abundance: .
j_gene: TRBJ2-3
v_gene: TRBV5-1
d_gene: TRBD2
CDR3nt: TGCGCCAGCAGCTTGGCAGCGGGGGCCATCACAGATACGCAGTATTTT
CDR3aa: CASSLAAGAITDTQYF

abundance: once
j_gene: TRBJ1-1
v_gene: TRBV4-3
d_gene: TRBD1
CDR3nt: TGCGCCAGCAGCCAAGATAGTTCAGGGGGAATTGAAGCTTTCTTT
CDR3aa: CASSQDSSGGIEAFF

abundance: .
j_gene: TRBJ2-2
v_gene: TRBV7-8
d_gene: .
CDR3nt: TGTGCCAGCAGCTTAGCCAGCGGTTCGAACACCGGGGAGCTGTTTTTT
CDR3aa: CASSLASGSNTGELFF

abundance: .
j_gene: TRBJ1-1
v_gene: TRBV10-1
d_gene: .
CDR3nt: TGCGCCAGCAGGGCGGACAGGAACACTGAAGCTTTCTTT
CDR3aa: CASRADRNTEAFF

abundance: .
j_gene: TRBJ2-7
v_gene: TRBV2
d_gene: TRBD2
CDR3nt: TGTGCCAGCAGTGAATGGGAGGGACTTACCTACGAGCAGTACTTC
CDR3aa: CASSEWEGLTYEQYF

abundance: .
j_gene: TRBJ1-2
v_gene: TRBV27
d_gene: .
CDR3nt: TGTGCCAGCAGTTTATCATCGTGGCAGCCTGACTTCTATGGCTACACCTTC
CDR3aa: CASSLSSWQPDFYGYTF

abundance: few
j_gene: TRBJ1-1
v_gene: TRBV23-1
d_gene: .
CDR3nt: TGCGCCAGCAGTCAGACAGGAAGGGCTTTCTTT
CDR3aa: CASSQTGRAFF

abundance: .
j_gene: TRBJ1-3
v_gene: TRBV9
d_gene: .
CDR3nt: TGTGCCAGCAGCGTAGATTTTGTACCCTTCTCTGGAAACACCATATATTTT
CDR3aa: CASSVDFVPFSGNTIYF

abundance: .
j_gene: TRBJ2-5
v_gene: TRBV5-6
d_gene: TRBD1
CDR3nt: TGTGCCAGCAAACCCGACAGGGGTTGGGAGACCCAGTACTTC
CDR3aa: CASKPDRGWETQYF

abundance: .
j_gene: TRBJ1-3
v_gene: TRBV10-3
d_gene: TRBD1
CDR3nt: TGTGCCATCAGACCAGACAGGGCCACCTCTGGAAACACCATATATTTT
CDR3aa: CAIRPDRATSGNTIYF

abundance: .
j_gene: TRBJ1-4
v_gene: TRBV5-1
d_gene: TRBD1
CDR3nt: TGCGCCAGCAGCGCGCCCACGGGGACAGGGCATGAAAAACTGTTTTTT
CDR3aa: CASSAPTGTGHEKLFF

abundance: once
j_gene: TRBJ1-2
v_gene: TRBV28
d_gene: .
CDR3nt: TGTGCCAGCAGTCCAACGGGGTTACAAGTTAACTATGGCTACACCTTC
CDR3aa: CASSPTGLQVNYGYTF

abundance: .
j_gene: TRBJ1-1
v_gene: TRBV5-1
d_gene: .
CDR3nt: TGCGCCAGCAGCACAGGTAGGGGCACTGAAGCTTTCTTT
CDR3aa: CASSTGRGTEAFF

abundance: .
j_gene: TRBJ1-2
v_gene: TRBV2
d_gene: .
CDR3nt: TGTGCCAGCAGTGAATTCGCATCTTATGGCTACACCTTC
CDR3aa: CASSEFASYGYTF

abundance: .
j_gene: TRBJ2-3
v_gene: TRBV14
d_gene: TRBD2
CDR3nt: TGTGCCAGCAGCCAAGAGAAGAGCGGGGAGATAAATTTCACAGATACGCAGTATTTT
CDR3aa: CASSQEKSGEINFTDTQYF

abundance: once
j_gene: TRBJ2-1
v_gene: TRBV10-3
d_gene: .
CDR3nt: TGTGCCATCGGGCCCTCTCATGAGCAGTTCTTC
CDR3aa: CAIGPSHEQFF

abundance: few
j_gene: TRBJ1-6
v_gene: TRBV30
d_gene: .
CDR3nt: TGTGCCTGGAAGTACCGCACAGGGAGGTTTTATAATTCACCCCTCCACTTT
CDR3aa: CAWKYRTGRFYNSPLHF

abundance: few
j_gene: TRBJ2-3
v_gene: TRBV19
d_gene: TRBD2
CDR3nt: TGTGCCAGTAGTACCTCACAGGGGACTAGCCTAAACACAGATACGCAGTATTTT
CDR3aa: CASSTSQGTSLNTDTQYF

abundance: .
j_gene: TRBJ2-5
v_gene: TRBV7-7
d_gene: .
CDR3nt: TGTGCTAGCAGCTTAGGGAGGAGGGCAGACCAAGAGACCCAGTACTTC
CDR3aa: CASSLGRRADQETQYF

abundance: .
j_gene: TRBJ1-6
v_gene: TRBV7-6
d_gene: .
CDR3nt: TGTGCCAGCAGCTTAGATTACAGGGCTCCTTCCCTCCACTTT
CDR3aa: CASSLDYRAPSLHF

abundance: .
j_gene: TRBJ1-2
v_gene: TRBV7-2
d_gene: TRBD1
CDR3nt: TGTGCCAGCAGCGAATCCAGGGGGGGCTACACCTTC
CDR3aa: CASSESRGGYTF

abundance: .
j_gene: TRBJ2-2
v_gene: TRBV27
d_gene: TRBD1
CDR3nt: TGTGCCAGCAGATCCTCCTCCGACAGGGATTACACCGGGGAGCTGTTTTTT
CDR3aa: CASRSSSDRDYTGELFF

abundance: few
j_gene: TRBJ2-7
v_gene: TRBV4-3
d_gene: .
CDR3nt: TGCGCCAGCAGCCAAGATGGGGTGTACTACGAGCAGTACTTC
CDR3aa: CASSQDGVYYEQYF

abundance: .
j_gene: TRBJ2-5
v_gene: TRBV9
d_gene: TRBD1
CDR3nt: TGTGCCAGCAGCGTAGGGCAGGGGGCAGAGACCCAGTACTTC
CDR3aa: CASSVGQGAETQYF

abundance: .
j_gene: TRBJ2-5
v_gene: TRBV5-1
d_gene: .
CDR3nt: TGCGCCAGCAGCAACCAAGAGACCCAGTACTTC
CDR3aa: CASSNQETQYF

abundance: .
j_gene: TRBJ2-5
v_gene: TRBV9
d_gene: .
CDR3nt: TGTGCCAGCAGCGTAGGGTGGAAAGGGTGGGAGACCCAGTACTTC
CDR3aa: CASSVGWKGWETQYF

abundance: .
j_gene: TRBJ2-2
v_gene: TRBV27
d_gene: TRBD1
CDR3nt: TGTGCCAGCAGTAAACGGGACAGCCTCAACACCGGGGAGCTGTTTTTT
CDR3aa: CASSKRDSLNTGELFF

abundance: .
j_gene: TRBJ1-1
v_gene: TRBV6-5
d_gene: .
CDR3nt: TGTGCCTCCAGCAGGGGTGACACTGAAGCTTTCTTT
CDR3aa: CASSRGDTEAFF

abundance: .
j_gene: TRBJ2-4
v_gene: TRBV4-1
d_gene: TRBD1
CDR3nt: TGCGCCAGCAGCCAAGCTGAGACAGGGGACGGCATTCAGTACTTC
CDR3aa: CASSQAETGDGIQYF

abundance: .
j_gene: TRBJ2-1
v_gene: TRBV11-2
d_gene: .
CDR3nt: TGTGCCAGCAGCAACCCCTCCGAAGGAGTTTACAATGAGCAGTTCTTC
CDR3aa: CASSNPSEGVYNEQFF

abundance: .
j_gene: TRBJ1-4
v_gene: TRBV6-5
d_gene: .
CDR3nt: TGTGCCAGCAGTTACTCGGACGGGAATGAAAAACTGTTTTTT
CDR3aa: CASSYSDGNEKLFF

abundance: .
j_gene: TRBJ2-7
v_gene: TRBV6-6
d_gene: TRBD2
CDR3nt: TGTGCCAGCAGTTACGGGACTAGCGGGGGGAGTTACGAGCAGTACTTC
CDR3aa: CASSYGTSGGSYEQYF

abundance: .
j_gene: TRBJ2-3
v_gene: TRBV7-2
d_gene: .
CDR3nt: TGTGCCAGCAGTGGTCGCACAGATACGCAGTATTTT
CDR3aa: CASSGRTDTQYF

abundance: .
j_gene: TRBJ2-1
v_gene: TRBV11-2
d_gene: .
CDR3nt: TGTGCCAGCAGCTTAGTCGAGTACAATGAGCAGTTCTTC
CDR3aa: CASSLVEYNEQFF

abundance: .
j_gene: TRBJ2-1
v_gene: TRBV6-5
d_gene: TRBD2
CDR3nt: TGTGCCACCCGAGGTCTAGCGGGAAATGAGCAGTTCTTC
CDR3aa: CATRGLAGNEQFF

abundance: .
j_gene: TRBJ1-2
v_gene: TRBV27
d_gene: .
CDR3nt: TGTGCCAGCAGTTTTCTGGCAAACTATGGCTACACCTTC
CDR3aa: CASSFLANYGYTF

abundance: .
j_gene: TRBJ2-7
v_gene: TRBV5-3
d_gene: .
CDR3nt: TGTGCCAGCAGCCAGGGACAACGCTACGAGCAGTACTTC
CDR3aa: CASSQGQRYEQYF

abundance: .
j_gene: TRBJ1-1
v_gene: TRBV28
d_gene: TRBD1
CDR3nt: TGTGCCACCGCAGGGGGCGAGCCGAGGAACACTGAAGCTTTCTTT
CDR3aa: CATAGGEPRNTEAFF

abundance: .
j_gene: TRBJ1-5
v_gene: TRBV28
d_gene: .
CDR3nt: TGTGCCAGCAGTTTACCCCGCAGTTCCAATCAGCCCCAGCATTTT
CDR3aa: CASSLPRSSNQPQHF

abundance: .
j_gene: TRBJ2-5
v_gene: TRBV5-1
d_gene: TRBD1
CDR3nt: TGCGCCAGCAGCTCAGGACAGGAACAAGAGACCCAGTACTTC
CDR3aa: CASSSGQEQETQYF

abundance: .
j_gene: TRBJ2-1
v_gene: TRBV12-5
d_gene: .
CDR3nt: TGTGCTAGTGGTTACGGGCAGGCAGAAAGACTTGACAATGAGCAGTTCTTC
CDR3aa: CASGYGQAERLDNEQFF